This TCR beta chain was documented in a study of cytotoxic CD8 clonotypes in ibrutinib-treated CLL. About this clone itself: Antigen: not known.

Study-level findings and limits: Public clonotypes occurred uncommonly; on treatment, they contracted or remained stable. Against age-matched healthy donors, baseline clonality ran higher and tracked circulating CD8+ T-cell counts.

The method was immunoSEQ multiplex PCR; TCRdb's version includes in-frame clones alone and lacks a portion of them. The sample holds approximately 15,000 clones, less than 80% seen once. Germline lookup yields CDR1 SGHKS and CDR2 YYEKEE (reference sequence). Losses at the gene ends were 4 bases for V and 8 bases for J; bases not matched to a gene: 5. The CDR3 covers 13 residues. Genomic DNA in an amount of approximately 2 micrograms was extracted from cryopreserved PBMCs and used for the preparation of TCR beta libraries. The chain employs TRBV5-5 and TRBJ1-4, with 7 positions matching TRBD1. The source is a human donor with chronic lymphocytic leukemia. The sequencing used PBMCs, collected before ibrutinib treatment. CDR3 DNA sequence: TGTGCCAGCAGCGGTGCAGGGGGGGAAAAACTGTTTTTT. Its translation: CASSGAGGEKLFF.